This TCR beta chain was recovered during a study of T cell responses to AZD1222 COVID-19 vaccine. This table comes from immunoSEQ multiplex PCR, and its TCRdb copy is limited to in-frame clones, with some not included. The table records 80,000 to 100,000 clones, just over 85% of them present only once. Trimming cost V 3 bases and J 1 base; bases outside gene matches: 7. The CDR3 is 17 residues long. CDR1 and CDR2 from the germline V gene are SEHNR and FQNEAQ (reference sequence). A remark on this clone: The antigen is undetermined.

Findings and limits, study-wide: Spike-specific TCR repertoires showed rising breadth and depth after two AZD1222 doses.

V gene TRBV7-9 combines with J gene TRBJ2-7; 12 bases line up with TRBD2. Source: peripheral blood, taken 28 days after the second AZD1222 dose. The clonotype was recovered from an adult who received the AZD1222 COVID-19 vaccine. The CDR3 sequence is CASSFRTSGDGSYEQYF. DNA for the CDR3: TGTGCCAGCAGCTTCCGGACTAGCGGGGACGGGTCCTACGAGCAGTACTTC.